This T cell receptor beta chain was sequenced during a study of T-cell reconstitution after alpha-beta-depleted transplantation in children. The sample holds many counts of this clonotype. Unique molecular identifiers featured in how the TCRbeta library was prepared. MiXCR, applied by TCRdb to the PCR reads, yields one record per CDR3 protein. The sample comprises 250,000 to 300,000 distinct CDR3 sequences, approximately 9.8% of which are singletons, and 10% rests with the top ten. Germline values: CDR1 SGHRS, CDR2 YFSETQ. This CDR3 is 17 amino acids long. V gave up 1 base and J gave up 0 bases, with 16 bases separating them.

The sequence came from a human donor who donated a stem cell graft to a child with SCID. V usage is TRBV5-1 and J usage is TRBJ2-5; tentatively, D is TRBD2 (5 bases). The material was PBMCs from the stem cell graft donor, obtained from the stem cell graft. The CDR3 sequence: CASSLTAAKTYQETQYF. DNA for the CDR3: TGCGCCAGCAGCTTGACAGCGGCCAAGACGTACCAAGAGACCCAGTACTTC. The whole variable domain, remainder taken from reference TRBV5-1 and TRBJ2-5, is KAGVTQTPRYLIKTRGQQVTLSCSPISGHRSVSWYQQTPGQGLQFLFEYFSETQRNKGNFPGRFSGRQFSNSRSEMNVSTLELGDSALYLCASSLTAAKTYQETQYFGPGTRLLVL.